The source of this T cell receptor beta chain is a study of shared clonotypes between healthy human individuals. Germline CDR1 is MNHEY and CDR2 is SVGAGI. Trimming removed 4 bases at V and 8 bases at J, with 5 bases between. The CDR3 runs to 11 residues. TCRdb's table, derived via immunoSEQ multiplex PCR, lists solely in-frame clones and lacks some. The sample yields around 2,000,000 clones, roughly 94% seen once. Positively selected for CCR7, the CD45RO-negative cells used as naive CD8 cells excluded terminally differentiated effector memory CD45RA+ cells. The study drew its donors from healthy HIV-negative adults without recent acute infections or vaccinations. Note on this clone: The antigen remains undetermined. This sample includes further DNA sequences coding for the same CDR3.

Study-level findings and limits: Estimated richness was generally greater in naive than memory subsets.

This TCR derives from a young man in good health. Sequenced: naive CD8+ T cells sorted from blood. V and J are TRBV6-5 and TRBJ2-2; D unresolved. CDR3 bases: TGTGCCAGCAGTTCGACGGGGGAGCTGTTTTTT. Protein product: CASSSTGELFF.